This passage covers 8 T cell receptor beta chains from one sample sequenced in a study of T cell repertoires in cytomegalovirus infection. MiXCR, applied by TCRdb to the reads, yields one record per CDR3 protein. Here the sample spans tens of thousands of distinct CDR3 sequences, more than 20% being singletons. Their cognate antigens are unknown. Sequenced material: CD8+ T cells from cultured PBMCs, taken from culture after CMV antigen stimulation. These receptors originate from a human donor in good health (CMV status not recorded). Some clones in this sample may be carry-over from other donors' samples.

The V gene is TRBV6-5, the J gene TRBJ1-5; D uncertain. This CDR3 spans 15 amino acids. CDR1 is MNHEY, CDR2 SVGAGI, per germline. The V end was cut by 6 bases, the J end by 0 bases, with 12 bases between. This chain's CDR3 is CASRPGGYSNQPQHF. DNA for the CDR3: TGTGCCAGCAGGCCAGGAGGTTATAGCAATCAGCCCCAGCATTTT.

The chain combines TRBV7-2 with TRBJ2-1, with a tentative D call TRBD2 (5 bases). This CDR3 region has 16 residues. CDR1 is SGHTA and CDR2 is FQGNSA in the germline V gene. Trimming pared 4 bases from V and 8 bases from J, leaving 21 bases between. The CDR3 spells CASSWSGPGRRDEQFF. DNA for the CDR3: TGTGCCAGCAGCTGGAGCGGACCCGGAAGGCGCGATGAGCAGTTCTTC.

The table lists this clonotype with a few counts. The chain uses TRBV6-5 and TRBJ2-3; D is ambiguous. CDR1 is MNHEY and CDR2 is SVGAGI in the germline V gene. The CDR3 totals 14 residues. Trimming stripped 3 bases from V and 5 bases from J, with 12 bases between. This CDR3 is CASSYSGRRDTQYF. CDR3 DNA sequence: TGTGCCAGCAGTTATTCTGGACGGCGAGATACGCAGTATTTT.

V and J are TRBV7-8 and TRBJ1-4; D is undetermined. The CDR3 has 16 residues. CDR1 SGHVS and CDR2 FQNEAQ come from the germline V gene. Trimming stripped 5 bases from V and 3 bases from J, with 16 bases between. The DNA of the CDR3 is TGTGCCAGCAGCCCGAGAGTGGGGTGGGCTAATGAAAAACTGTTTTTT. Amino acids: CASSPRVGWANEKLFF.

The gene calls are TRBV2 and TRBJ2-7; D not certain. Looked up from germline, CDR1 is SNHLY and CDR2 is FYNNEI. The CDR3 is made up of 12 amino acids. The germline V and J ends were trimmed by 9 bases and 6 bases, with 15 bases remaining between them. DNA for the CDR3: TGTGCCAGTTTTGGACGGATGGGCGAGCAGTACTTC. Translating it yields CASFGRMGEQYF.

This rearrangement joins TRBV27 to TRBJ1-1; D may be TRBD1 (5 bases). Germline CDR1 is MNHEY and CDR2 is SMNVEV (reference sequence). Trimming pared 4 bases from V and 1 base from J, leaving 10 bases between. The CDR3 covers 14 residues. In nucleotides, the CDR3 is TGTGCCAGCAGTTATGGGGCCGCGAACACTGAAGCTTTCTTT. Encoded protein: CASSYGAANTEAFF.

This clonotype was seen repeatedly, ten times or more. This chain uses TRBV5-1 with TRBJ1-1; D might be TRBD1 (5 bases). Germline CDR1 SGHRS, CDR2 YFSETQ. Trimming shortened V by 4 bases and J by 3 bases, and 13 bases separated the two germline ends. The CDR3 sequence is 14 residues long. In nucleotides, the CDR3 is TGCGCCAGCAGCCCTAGGGGAGGGTACACTGAAGCTTTCTTT. Translated, it gives CASSPRGGYTEAFF.

The gene calls are TRBV19 and TRBJ1-2, with D unclear. The CDR3 is 12 amino acids. Germline loops: CDR1 LNHDA, CDR2 SQIVND (reference sequence). V was pared by 7 bases and J by 1 base, with 7 bases between. CDR3 amino acids: CASTGVNYGYTF. As DNA, the CDR3 is TGTGCCAGTACTGGGGTTAACTATGGCTACACCTTC.